This T cell receptor (beta chain) was identified in a study of shared clonotypes between healthy human individuals. Overall study context: With ages of 18 to 49, the donors were a couple of women and a few men. The plates for each donor numbered three CD4 naive, three CD4 memory, two CD8 naive and one CD8 memory.

Germline CDR1 is MDHEN and CDR2 is SYDVKM. The CDR3 length is 14 residues. J was trimmed by 1 base and V by 7 bases; bases with no gene match: 3. Each CD8 memory set brought CD45RO+ cells together with CCR7-negative CD45RA+ TemRA cells. Note on this clone: Its antigen is not identified.

Whole-study results and caveats: The donor pool, a small one, limited the genetic and exposure-history diversity represented.

Measured with immunoSEQ multiplex PCR; TCRdb has only the in-frame clones, and not every one. The sample lists 550,000 to 800,000 clones; around 91% were seen once. The chain is built from TRBV28 and TRBJ2-2, with 7 bases fitting TRBD2. The specimen sequenced was memory CD8+ T cells from PBMCs. Subset denoted: CD45RO+ cells pooled with CCR7-negative TemRA cells. The receptor was derived from a man aged 18-30 years in good health. Some clones in this sample may be carry-over from other donors' samples. The CDR3 nucleotides read TGTGCCAGCACCACTAGCGTGAACACCGGGGAGCTGTTTTTT. The encoded protein is CASTTSVNTGELFF. Variable domain in full (rest from reference TRBV28 and TRBJ2-2): DVKVTQSSRYLVKRTGEKVFLECVQDMDHENMFWYRQDPGLGLRLIYFSYDVKMKEKGDIPEGYSVSREKKERFSLILESASTNQTSMYLCASTTSVNTGELFFGEGSRLTVL.